The T cell receptor beta chain under discussion was sequenced for a study of beta chain features in type 1 diabetes. The sequenced template was cDNA made from the entire isolated RNA. Profiled with immunoSEQ multiplex PCR; TCRdb holds only in-frame clones, not every one. The data show 110,000 or so clones, with under 40% seen just once and about 0.063% held by the top ten. CDR1 is SGHNT and CDR2 is YYREEE in the germline V gene (reference sequence). CDR3 size: 15 residues. Between the trimmed V and J ends, which lost 0 bases and 6 bases, there was a span of 13 bases. This clone was observed at least ten times.

The TCR sequence derives from a woman between 18 and 29 years old in good health. Specimen: stem cell memory CD4+ T cells from blood. V and J are TRBV5-4 and TRBJ2-1; D gene unclear. The CDR3 nucleotides are TGTGCCAGCAGCTTGGTGCGGCCACTTCTCAATGAGCAGTTCTTC. Protein product: CASSLVRPLLNEQFF.